This T cell receptor (beta chain) comes out of a study of patients and donors after allogeneic stem cell transplantation. This CDR3 has 14 residues. The germline V gene has CDR1 MGHRA and CDR2 YSYEKL. V was clipped by 3 bases and J by 7 bases; unmatched bases: 5. Many counts were recorded for this clonotype. TCRdb fed the RT-PCR reads into MiXCR, producing one record per CDR3 protein. The table has 87,000 or so distinct CDR3 sequences, approximately 5.2% seen once. The V and J genes are TRBV4-1 and TRBJ2-2; TRBD2 aligns across 7 bases. Input material: blood, either unsorted or a sorted T cell fraction (not recorded which). This TCR came from a human donor who was either an allogeneic HSCT recipient or a stem cell or donor lymphocyte infusion donor (not recorded which). It is not recorded whose cells these are; they may come from a transplant donor. The chain's CDR3 is CASSQVGGSGELFF. The CDR3 coding sequence is TGCGCCAGCAGCCAGGTCGGGGGGAGCGGGGAGCTGTTTTTT.